This entry lists 18 T cell receptor beta chains sequenced from one sample in a study of blood T cell repertoires in COVID-19. Data came from immunoSEQ multiplex PCR; TCRdb stores just in-frame clones and leaves some out. This sample carries 70,000 to 90,000 clones, roughly 86% of them seen once, and the ten largest clones take around 1.3%. The sequencing input was peripheral blood. All receptors come from a woman older than 75 with acute or convalescent COVID-19.

In this sample, this clone turned up a few times. V and J are TRBV7-9 and TRBJ2-5; 10 positions match TRBD1. Germline lookup yields CDR1 SEHNR and CDR2 FQNEAQ (reference sequence). This CDR3 spans 15 amino acids. With 6 bases clipped from V and 3 bases from J, the junction kept 7 bases outside the gene matches. The CDR3 sequence is CASSPGTGVKETQYF. The CDR3 DNA is TGTGCCAGCAGTCCCGGGACAGGGGTAAAAGAGACCCAGTACTTC.

The J gene is TRBJ2-7, the V gene TRBV19; the match to TRBD1 covers 7 bases. The trim removed 1 base at V and 0 bases at J, leaving 3 bases unmatched. Per germline, CDR1 LNHDA and CDR2 SQIVND (reference sequence). CDR3 length equals 15 residues. The CDR3 DNA sequence: TGTGCCAGTAGTATAGTCCCAGGGGGCTCCTACGAGCAGTACTTC. Amino acid sequence: CASSIVPGGSYEQYF.

The genes are TRBV7-9 and TRBJ2-3; D possibly corresponds to TRBD1 (5 bases). Germline V CDR1 and CDR2: SEHNR, FQNEAQ (reference sequence). The length of the CDR3 is 15 residues. V lost 6 bases and J 6 bases, leaving 19 bases between the germline ends. CDR3 bases: TGTGCCAGCAGTTCGGCAGGGCCTACACAGGATACGCAGTATTTT. Translating it yields CASSSAGPTQDTQYF. Based on the CDR3 plus reference TRBV7-9 and TRBJ2-3, the full variable domain is DTGVSQNPRHKITKRGQNVTFRCDPISEHNRLYWYRQTLGQGPEFLTYFQNEAQLEKSRLLSDRFSAERPKGSFSTLEIQRTEQGDSAMYLCASSSAGPTQDTQYFGPGTRLTVL.

J is TRBJ1-1 and V is TRBV2; D may be TRBD1 (5 bases). This CDR3 is built from 10 residues. Deletions cut 4 bases from V and 12 bases from J, with 9 bases between. Germline CDR1 is SNHLY and CDR2 is FYNNEI. The CDR3 spells CASSVRVTFF. CDR3 nucleotide sequence: TGTGCCAGCAGTGTCAGGGTTACTTTCTTT.

This clone occurred once. CDR3 in DNA: TGTGCCAGCAGCTTCGGACTAGCGGGGCATGAGCAGTTCTTC. It is translated as CASSFGLAGHEQFF. The rearrangement uses TRBV7-9 and TRBJ2-1; 12 bases line up with TRBD2. Losses at the gene ends were 3 bases for V and 8 bases for J; bases not matched to a gene: 2. The CDR3 length is 14 residues. The germline CDR1 and CDR2 sequences are SEHNR and FQNEAQ (reference sequence).

V and J are TRBV7-8 and TRBJ2-1; 9 bases line up with TRBD2. The CDR3 length is 14 residues. Trimming removed 5 bases from V and 3 bases from J; junction bases left unmatched: 2. Germline V CDR1 and CDR2: SGHVS, FQNEAQ. CDR3 protein: CASSGLAHYNEQFF. The CDR3, as DNA: TGTGCCAGCAGCGGACTAGCGCACTACAATGAGCAGTTCTTC.

CDR3 nucleotide sequence: TGTGCCAGCAGTTTCTTTAGCGGCAGTGAGGGGTTCTTC. Its protein is CASSFFSGSEGFF. The chain couples TRBV27 to TRBJ2-1; D is perhaps TRBD2 (6 bases). CDR1 is MNHEY, CDR2 SMNVEV, per germline (reference sequence). CDR3 length: 13 amino acids. Trimming removed 3 bases from V and 15 bases from J, with 18 bases in between.

This chain uses TRBV6-5 with TRBJ1-1; 8 nucleotides line up with TRBD1. This CDR3 spans 12 amino acids. Germline loops: CDR1 MNHEY, CDR2 SVGAGI. Germline trimming cut 10 bases from V and 3 bases from J; bases unmatched to any gene: 4. The CDR3 region has the DNA TGTGCCACCTCGACAGGGGACACTGAAGCTTTCTTT. This sequence encodes CATSTGDTEAFF.

In the case of this clone: This specimen includes other DNA sequences encoding the same CDR3. This rearrangement joins TRBV18 to TRBJ1-1; TRBD1 agrees at 8 bases. From germline, CDR1 is KGHSH and CDR2 LQKENI. V dropped 3 bases and J dropped 2; count of bases not matched to a gene: 2. CDR3 size: 14 residues. The CDR3 region is CASSPGQVNTEAFF. The CDR3 DNA reads TGTGCCAGCTCACCGGGACAGGTAAACACTGAAGCTTTCTTT.

The chain uses TRBV6-5 and TRBJ1-5, with D unresolved. Trimming left V 6 bases short and J 6 bases short, with 12 bases between. Germline assignment: CDR1 MNHEY and CDR2 SVGAGI. The CDR3 contains 13 residues. The CDR3 sequence: CASRSGVSQPQHF. CDR3 nucleotide sequence: TGTGCCAGCAGAAGCGGCGTTAGTCAGCCCCAGCATTTT.

This chain uses TRBV3-1 (or the pseudogene TRBV3-2) with TRBJ2-5; possible D gene TRBD1, 5 bases. The CDR3 runs 17 residues. The germline V and J ends were trimmed by 5 bases and 0 bases, with 19 bases remaining between them. Germline CDR1 LGHDT, CDR2 YNNKEL (reference sequence). CDR3 in amino acids: CASSLTPGSLYQETQYF. Written as DNA, the CDR3 is TGTGCCAGCAGCTTGACGCCAGGGTCATTGTACCAAGAGACCCAGTACTTC.

V gene TRBV15 combines with J gene TRBJ1-2; D remains unclear. The CDR3 loop spans 13 amino acids. Per germline, CDR1 LNHNV and CDR2 YYDKDF (reference sequence). With 5 bases removed from V and 8 bases from J, the gap between germline ends came to 15 bases. The CDR3 reads CATSEARKEGYTF. In nucleotides, the CDR3 is TGTGCCACCAGCGAAGCCAGGAAAGAGGGCTACACCTTC.

This chain connects TRBV19 to TRBJ2-2; D not certain. The V end was cut by 5 bases, the J end by 7 bases, with 8 bases between. Germline CDR1 reads LNHDA; CDR2 reads SQIVND (reference sequence). This CDR3 contains 12 residues. DNA for the CDR3: TGTGCCAGTAGTTATTTGTACGGGGAGCTGTTTTTT. This codes for CASSYLYGELFF.

This sequence joins TRBV10-3 and TRBJ1-2; 8 bases line up with TRBD1. V shed 10 bases and J 4 bases; nucleotides not matched to a gene: 11. Germline loops: CDR1 ENHRY, CDR2 SYGVKD. The CDR3 totals 14 residues. CDR3 coding DNA: TGTGCCACGCACAAGACAGGGGATTCCTATGGCTACACCTTC. Its protein product is CATHKTGDSYGYTF.

The rearrangement links TRBV11-2 to TRBJ2-3; 9 nucleotides line up with TRBD2. The CDR3 totals 15 residues. CDR1 and CDR2 (germline): SGHAT, FQNNGV. The trim removed 2 bases at V and 5 bases at J, leaving 5 bases unmatched. The chain's CDR3 is CASSLMAGGQDTQYF. Here the CDR3 DNA reads TGTGCCAGCAGCTTAATGGCGGGGGGGCAAGATACGCAGTATTTT.

In its sample, this clone was seen once. V is TRBV28 and J is TRBJ2-3, with D tentatively TRBD1 (6 bases). In germline, CDR1 is MDHEN, CDR2 SYDVKM. Between the trimmed V and J ends, which lost 4 bases and 2 bases, there was a span of 10 bases. The length of the CDR3 is 14 residues. CDR3 nucleotide sequence: TGTGCCAGCAGTTACCGGGACAACACAGATACGCAGTATTTT. It encodes CASSYRDNTDTQYF.

This clone came up a few times. J is TRBJ1-3 and V is TRBV6-5; possibly TRBD1 for D (5 bases). Trimming stripped 6 bases from V and 4 bases from J, with 10 bases between. The length of the CDR3 is 13 residues. CDR1 and CDR2 from the germline V gene are MNHEY and SVGAGI. CDR3 bases: TGTGCCAGCAGGGGGACTGGGGGAAACACCATATATTTT. This sequence encodes CASRGTGGNTIYF.

This chain joins TRBV6-5 and TRBJ2-5, with D hard to call. V was pared by 5 bases and J by 7 bases, with 14 bases between. CDR1 and CDR2 (germline): MNHEY, SVGAGI. This CDR3 region has 13 residues. CDR3 in DNA: TGTGCCAGCAGTCTCCCTGGAGCTGGGACCCAGTACTTC. As protein: CASSLPGAGTQYF.